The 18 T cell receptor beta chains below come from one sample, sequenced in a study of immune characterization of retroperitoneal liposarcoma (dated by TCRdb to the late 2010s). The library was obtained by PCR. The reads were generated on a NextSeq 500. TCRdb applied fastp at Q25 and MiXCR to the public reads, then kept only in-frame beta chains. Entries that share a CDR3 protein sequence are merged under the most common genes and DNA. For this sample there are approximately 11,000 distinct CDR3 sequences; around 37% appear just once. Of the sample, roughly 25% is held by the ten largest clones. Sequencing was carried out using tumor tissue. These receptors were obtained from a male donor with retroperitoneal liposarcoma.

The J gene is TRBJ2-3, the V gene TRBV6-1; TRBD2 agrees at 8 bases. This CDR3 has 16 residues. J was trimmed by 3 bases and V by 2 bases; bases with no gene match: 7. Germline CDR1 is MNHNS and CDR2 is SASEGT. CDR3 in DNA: TGTGCCAGCAGTGAAAATCCAGCGGGAGAGACAGATACGCAGTATTTT. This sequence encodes CASSENPAGETDTQYF.

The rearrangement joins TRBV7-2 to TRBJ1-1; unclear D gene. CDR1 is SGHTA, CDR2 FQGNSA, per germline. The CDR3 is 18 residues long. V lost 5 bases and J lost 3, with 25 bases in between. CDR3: CASSPKRLFWAGDTEAFF. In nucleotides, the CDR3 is TGTGCCAGCAGCCCAAAGAGGCTGTTCTGGGCCGGGGACACTGAAGCTTTCTTT.

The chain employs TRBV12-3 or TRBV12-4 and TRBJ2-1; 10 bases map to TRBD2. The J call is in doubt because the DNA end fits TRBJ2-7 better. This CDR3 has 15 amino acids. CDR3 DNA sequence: TGTGCCAGCAGTTCCGAGCGGGGGGGGGGCGATGAGCAGTACTTC. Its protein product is CASSSERGGGDEQYF.

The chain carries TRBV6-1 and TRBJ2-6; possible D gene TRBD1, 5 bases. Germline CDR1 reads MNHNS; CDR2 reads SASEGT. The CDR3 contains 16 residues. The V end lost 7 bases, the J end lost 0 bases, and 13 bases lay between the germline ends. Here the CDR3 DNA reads TGTGCCAGCAATGAGGAGACAGCCTCTGGGGCCAACGTCCTGACTTTC. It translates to CASNEETASGANVLTF.

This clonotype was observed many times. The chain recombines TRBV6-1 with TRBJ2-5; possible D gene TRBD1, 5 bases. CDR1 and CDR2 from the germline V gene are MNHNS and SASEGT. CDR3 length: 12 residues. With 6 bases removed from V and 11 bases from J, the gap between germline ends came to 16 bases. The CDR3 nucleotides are TGTGCCAGCAGAGACAGTTCCCGTGAGCAGTACTTC. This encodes CASRDSSREQYF.

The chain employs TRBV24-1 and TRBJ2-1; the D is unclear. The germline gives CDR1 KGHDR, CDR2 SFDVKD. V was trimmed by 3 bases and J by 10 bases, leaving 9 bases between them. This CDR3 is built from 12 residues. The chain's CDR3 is CATSDPRREQFF. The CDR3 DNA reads TGTGCCACCAGTGATCCCCGACGGGAGCAGTTCTTC.

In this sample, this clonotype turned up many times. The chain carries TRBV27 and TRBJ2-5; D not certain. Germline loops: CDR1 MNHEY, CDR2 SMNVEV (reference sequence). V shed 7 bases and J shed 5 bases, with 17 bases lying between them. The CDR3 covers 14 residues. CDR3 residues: CASTASKFEETQYF. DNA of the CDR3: TGTGCCAGCACCGCCTCGAAGTTTGAGGAGACCCAGTACTTC.

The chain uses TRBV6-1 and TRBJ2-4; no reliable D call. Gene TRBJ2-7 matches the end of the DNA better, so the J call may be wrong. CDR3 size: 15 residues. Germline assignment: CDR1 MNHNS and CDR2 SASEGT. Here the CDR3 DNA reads TGTGCCAGCAGTGAAACGGAGTACGGAGCCTACGAGCAGTACTTC. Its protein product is CASSETEYGAYEQYF.

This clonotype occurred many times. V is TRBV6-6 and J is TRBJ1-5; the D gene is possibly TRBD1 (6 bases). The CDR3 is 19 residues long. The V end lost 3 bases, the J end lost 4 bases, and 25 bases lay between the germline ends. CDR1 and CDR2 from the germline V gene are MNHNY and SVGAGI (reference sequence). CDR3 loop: CASSYSSGGFGQTNQPQHF. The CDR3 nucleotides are TGTGCCAGCAGTTATTCTTCTGGAGGTTTCGGACAGACAAATCAGCCCCAGCATTTT.

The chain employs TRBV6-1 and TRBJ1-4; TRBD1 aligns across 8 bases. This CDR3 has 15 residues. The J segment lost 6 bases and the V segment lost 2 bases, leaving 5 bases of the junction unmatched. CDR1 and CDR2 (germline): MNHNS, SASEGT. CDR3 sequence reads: CASSESTGGYEKLFF. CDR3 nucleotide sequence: TGTGCCAGCAGTGAATCTACAGGGGGTTATGAAAAACTGTTTTTT.

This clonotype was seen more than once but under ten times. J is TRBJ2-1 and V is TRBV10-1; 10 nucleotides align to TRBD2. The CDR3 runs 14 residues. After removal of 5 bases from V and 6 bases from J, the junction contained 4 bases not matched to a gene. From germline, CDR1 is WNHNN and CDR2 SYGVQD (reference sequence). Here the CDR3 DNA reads TGCGCCAGCAGTTCGTCTAGCGGGAGCAATGAGCAGTTCTTC. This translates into CASSSSSGSNEQFF.

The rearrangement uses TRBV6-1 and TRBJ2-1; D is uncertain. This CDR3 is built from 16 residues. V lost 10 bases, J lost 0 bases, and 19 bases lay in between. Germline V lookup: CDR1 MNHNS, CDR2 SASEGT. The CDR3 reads CANLPPSRPSYNEQFF. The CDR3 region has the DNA TGTGCCAACCTACCCCCGTCGCGTCCCTCCTACAATGAGCAGTTCTTC.

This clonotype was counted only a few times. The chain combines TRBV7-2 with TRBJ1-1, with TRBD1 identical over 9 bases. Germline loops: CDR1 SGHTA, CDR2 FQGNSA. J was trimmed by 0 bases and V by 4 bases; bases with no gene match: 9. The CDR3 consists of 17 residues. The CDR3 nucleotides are TGTGCCAGCAGCTCCCGGACAGGGGCACTTATGAACACTGAAGCTTTCTTT. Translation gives CASSSRTGALMNTEAFF. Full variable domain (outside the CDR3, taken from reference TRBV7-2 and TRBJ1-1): GAGVSQSPSNKVTEKGKDVELRCDPISGHTALYWYRQSLGQGLEFLIYFQGNSAPDKSGLPSDRFSAERTGGSVSTLTIQRTQQEDSAVYLCASSSRTGALMNTEAFFGQGTRLTVV.

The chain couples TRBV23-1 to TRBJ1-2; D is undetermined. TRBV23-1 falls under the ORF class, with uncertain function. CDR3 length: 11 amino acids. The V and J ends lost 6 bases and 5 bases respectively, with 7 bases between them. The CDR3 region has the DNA TGCGCCAGCAGGGTTTGGTATGGCTACACCTTC. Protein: CASRVWYGYTF.

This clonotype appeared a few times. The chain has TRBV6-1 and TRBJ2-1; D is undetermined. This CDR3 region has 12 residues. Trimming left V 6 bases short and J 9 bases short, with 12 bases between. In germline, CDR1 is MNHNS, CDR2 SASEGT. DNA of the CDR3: TGTGCCAGCAGCGACCTCCAGGCTGAGCAGTTCTTC. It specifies CASSDLQAEQFF.

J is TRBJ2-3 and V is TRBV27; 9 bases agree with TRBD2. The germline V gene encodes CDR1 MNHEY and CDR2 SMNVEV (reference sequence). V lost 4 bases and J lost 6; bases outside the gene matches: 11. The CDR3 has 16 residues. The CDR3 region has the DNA TGTGCCAGCAGTTATAGGGGCGGGAGGGCCAGGGATACGCAGTATTTT. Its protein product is CASSYRGGRARDTQYF.

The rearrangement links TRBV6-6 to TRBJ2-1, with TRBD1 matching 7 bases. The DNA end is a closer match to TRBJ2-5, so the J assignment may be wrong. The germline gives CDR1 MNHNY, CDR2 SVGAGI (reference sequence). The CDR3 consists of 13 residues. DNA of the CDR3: TGTGCCAGCAGTTACACGGGACAGCGGACCCAGTACTTC. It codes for CASSYTGQRTQYF.

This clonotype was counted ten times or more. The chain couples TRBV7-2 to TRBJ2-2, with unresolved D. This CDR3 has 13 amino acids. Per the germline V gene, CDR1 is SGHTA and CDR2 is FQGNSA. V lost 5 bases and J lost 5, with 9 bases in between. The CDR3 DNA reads TGTGCCAGCAGCGCCTGGATGACCGGGGAGCTGTTTTTT. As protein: CASSAWMTGELFF.